Described below is a single T cell receptor beta chain sequence and its context. Antigen unknown. Measured with immunoSEQ multiplex PCR; TCRdb has only the in-frame clones, and not every one. The sample contains around 140,000 clones, approximately 86% of which appear only once. Germline lookup yields CDR1 MNHEY and CDR2 SVGAGI. V lost 7 bases to trimming and J lost 0 bases; unmatched junction nucleotides: 5. The CDR3 contains 14 residues. The sample originates from a study of cytomegalovirus exposure and HLA in healthy donors. Notes on the study in general: Researchers counted around 150 TCR beta chains as cytomegalovirus-associated. In a later analysis, first-cohort TCR clusters were found to tend to co-occur in the roughly 120 validation repertoires.

This clonotype was obtained from a man between 18 and 29 years old in good health and CMV-seropositive. The sample consisted of PBMCs. This chain joins TRBV6-5 and TRBJ1-1, with 7 bases lining up with TRBD1. CDR3 nucleotides: TGTGCCAGCACCCGGGACAGCATGAACACTGAAGCTTTCTTT. Amino acids: CASTRDSMNTEAFF.